A selection of T cell receptor beta chains follows, all from one sample in a study of T cell responses to AZD1222 COVID-19 vaccine. Assay used: immunoSEQ multiplex PCR; TCRdb lists only in-frame clones, some missing. Of 150,000 to 200,000 clones detected, 88% appear once; the ten largest clones hold about 24%. The specimen was peripheral blood, collected 28 days after the second AZD1222 dose. These receptor sequences come from an adult who received the AZD1222 COVID-19 vaccine. The CDR3 runs from the conserved cysteine through the conserved F or W. Fields, in order: CDR3 length, D gene, clone size, J gene, V gene, CDR3 protein, CDR3 DNA. A D gene is named only where the DNA matches it firmly. Rows give clone size only sometimes, using once, few, many, or a class for an expanded clone.

16,.,once,TRBJ2-7,TRBV28,CASSPQGGGPIYEQYF,TGTGCCAGCAGTCCCCAGGGAGGGGGACCCATCTACGAGCAGTACTTC
16,TRBD2,.,TRBJ2-5,TRBV30,CAWSQGLAGHQETQYF,TGTGCCTGGAGTCAGGGACTAGCGGGGCACCAAGAGACCCAGTACTTC
18,.,few,TRBJ2-2,TRBV7-8,CASSLTSRGPGNTGELFF,TGTGCCAGCAGCTTGACATCCCGGGGACCCGGGAACACCGGGGAGCTGTTTTTT
15,TRBD2,.,TRBJ2-3,TRBV11-3,CASSSISGSADTQYF,TGTGCCAGCAGTTCCATTAGCGGGAGCGCAGATACGCAGTATTTT
13,.,.,TRBJ2-7,TRBV25-1,CASRSGTHEKQYF,TGTGCCAGCAGGTCCGGGACACATGAGAAGCAGTACTTC
15,.,.,TRBJ2-1,TRBV7-6,CASVQRQEGIGEQFF,TGTGCCAGCGTCCAAAGACAGGAGGGAATCGGTGAGCAGTTCTTC
15,.,once,TRBJ2-7,TRBV6-6,CASTVLGGQAYEQYF,TGTGCCAGCACCGTCCTGGGTGGGCAAGCCTACGAGCAGTACTTC
14,.,.,TRBJ1-4,TRBV28,CATSWVATNEKLFF,TGTGCCACCTCCTGGGTTGCAACTAATGAAAAACTGTTTTTT
15,.,.,TRBJ1-4,TRBV5-4,CASSLVGARYEKLFF,TGTGCCAGCAGCTTAGTGGGAGCGAGATATGAAAAACTGTTTTTT
13,TRBD1,.,TRBJ2-7,TRBV5-1,CASSSDRGYEQYF,TGCGCCAGCAGCTCGGACAGGGGGTACGAGCAGTACTTC
15,.,.,TRBJ2-7,TRBV4-3,CASSQVTAGGYEQYF,TGCGCCAGCAGCCAAGTTACGGCCGGGGGCTACGAGCAGTACTTC
14,.,.,TRBJ2-5,TRBV6-5,CASRLPAGHGTQYF,TGTGCCAGCAGGCTACCGGCGGGACATGGGACCCAGTACTTC
12,.,.,TRBJ1-1,TRBV7-9,CASSQGFTEAFF,TGTGCCAGCAGCCAGGGGTTCACTGAAGCTTTCTTT
15,.,.,TRBJ2-1,TRBV21-1,CASSKVSAGGNEQFF,TGTGCCAGCAGCAAAGTGTCAGCGGGGGGCAATGAGCAGTTCTTC
15,TRBD2,.,TRBJ2-7,TRBV28,CASRPLAGGTYEQYF,TGTGCCAGCAGACCTCTAGCGGGAGGGACCTACGAGCAGTACTTC
14,TRBD2,.,TRBJ2-5,TRBV27,CASSYSGREETQYF,TGTGCCAGCAGCTATAGCGGGAGGGAGGAGACCCAGTACTTC
15,.,.,TRBJ2-1,TRBV28,CASTTGFNSYNEQFF,TGTGCCAGCACCACGGGATTTAACTCCTACAATGAGCAGTTCTTC
13,.,.,TRBJ2-3,TRBV10-3,CASNRELTDTQYF,TGTGCCAGCAACCGGGAACTCACAGATACGCAGTATTTT